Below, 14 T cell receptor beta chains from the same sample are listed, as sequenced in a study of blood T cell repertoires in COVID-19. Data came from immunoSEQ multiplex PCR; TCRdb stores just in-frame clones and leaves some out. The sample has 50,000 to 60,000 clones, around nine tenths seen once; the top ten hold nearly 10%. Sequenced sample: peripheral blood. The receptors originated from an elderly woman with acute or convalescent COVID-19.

CDR3 protein: CASSPRRGLLETQYF. The CDR3, as DNA: TGTGCCAGCAGCCCACGGAGGGGGCTTTTAGAGACCCAGTACTTC. The rearrangement joins TRBV11-3 to TRBJ2-5; TRBD1 is a possible D gene (7 bases). Trimming stripped 5 bases from V and 4 bases from J, with 17 bases between. The V gene's germline CDR1 is SGHNT and CDR2 YENEEA. The length of the CDR3 is 15 residues.

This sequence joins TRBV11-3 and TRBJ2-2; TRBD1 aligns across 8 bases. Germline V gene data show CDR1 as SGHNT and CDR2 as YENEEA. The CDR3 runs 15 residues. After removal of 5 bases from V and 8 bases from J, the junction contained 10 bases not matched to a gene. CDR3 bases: TGTGCCAGCAGCCCAGGACAGGGATTCTTAGGGGAGCTGTTTTTT. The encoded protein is CASSPGQGFLGELFF.

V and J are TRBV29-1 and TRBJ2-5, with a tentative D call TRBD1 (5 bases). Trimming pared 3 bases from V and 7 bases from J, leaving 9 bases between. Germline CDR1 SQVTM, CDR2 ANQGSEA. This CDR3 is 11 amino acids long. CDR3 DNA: TGCAGCGTTGACAGGGATTGGACCCAGTACTTC. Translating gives CSVDRDWTQYF. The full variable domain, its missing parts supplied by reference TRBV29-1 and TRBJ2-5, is SAVISQKPSRDICQRGTSLTIQCQVDSQVTMMFWYRQQPGQSLTLIATANQGSEATYESGFVIDKFPISRPNLTFSTLTVSNMSPEDSSIYLCSVDRDWTQYFGPGTRLLVL.

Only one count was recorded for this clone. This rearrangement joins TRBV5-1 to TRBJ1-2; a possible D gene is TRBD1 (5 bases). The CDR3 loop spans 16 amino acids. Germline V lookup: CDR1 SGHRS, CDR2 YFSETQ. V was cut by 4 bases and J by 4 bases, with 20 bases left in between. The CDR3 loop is CASSPLGGPLRYGYTF. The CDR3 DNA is TGCGCCAGCAGCCCTTTGGGGGGACCTCTCCGCTATGGCTACACCTTC. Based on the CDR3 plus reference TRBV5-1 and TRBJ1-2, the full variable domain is KAGVTQTPRYLIKTRGQQVTLSCSPISGHRSVSWYQQTPGQGLQFLFEYFSETQRNKGNFPGRFSGRQFSNSRSEMNVSTLELGDSALYLCASSPLGGPLRYGYTFGSGTRLTVV.

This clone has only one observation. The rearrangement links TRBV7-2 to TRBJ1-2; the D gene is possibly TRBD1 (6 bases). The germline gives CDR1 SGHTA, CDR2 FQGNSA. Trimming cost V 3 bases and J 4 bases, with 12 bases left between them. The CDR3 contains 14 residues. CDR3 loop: CASSFSQGLYGYTF. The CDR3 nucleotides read TGTGCCAGCAGCTTTAGTCAGGGGCTCTATGGCTACACCTTC.

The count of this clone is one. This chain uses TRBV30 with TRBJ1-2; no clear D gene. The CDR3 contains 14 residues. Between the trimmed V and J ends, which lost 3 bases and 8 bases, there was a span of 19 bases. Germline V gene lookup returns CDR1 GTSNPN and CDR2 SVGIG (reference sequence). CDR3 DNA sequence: TGTGCCTGGAGCGCGGACTTCGATCCAGAGGGCTACACCTTC. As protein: CAWSADFDPEGYTF.

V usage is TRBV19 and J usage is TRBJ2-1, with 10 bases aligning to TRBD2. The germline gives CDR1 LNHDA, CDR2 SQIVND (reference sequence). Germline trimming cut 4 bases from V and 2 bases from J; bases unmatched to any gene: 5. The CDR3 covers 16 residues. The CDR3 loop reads CASSKLAGAAYNEQFF. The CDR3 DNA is TGTGCCAGTAGTAAGCTAGCGGGAGCCGCCTACAATGAGCAGTTCTTC.

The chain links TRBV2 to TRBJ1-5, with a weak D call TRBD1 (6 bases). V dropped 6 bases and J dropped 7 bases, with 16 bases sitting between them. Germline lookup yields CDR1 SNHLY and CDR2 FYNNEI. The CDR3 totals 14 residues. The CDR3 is CASSNSQGLQPQHF. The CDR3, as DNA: TGTGCCAGCAGCAATTCCCAGGGGCTCCAGCCCCAGCATTTT.

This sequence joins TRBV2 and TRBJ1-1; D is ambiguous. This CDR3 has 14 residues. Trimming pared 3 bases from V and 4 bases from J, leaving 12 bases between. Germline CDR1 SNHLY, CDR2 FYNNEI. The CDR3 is CASSDREGSTEAFF. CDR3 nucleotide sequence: TGTGCCAGCAGTGATAGAGAGGGATCCACTGAAGCTTTCTTT.

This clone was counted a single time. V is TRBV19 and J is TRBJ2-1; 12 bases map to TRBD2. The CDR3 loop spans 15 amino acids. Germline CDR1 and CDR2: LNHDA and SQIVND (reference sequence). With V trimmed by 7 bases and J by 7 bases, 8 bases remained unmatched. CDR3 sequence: CASNTNGLAGNEQFF. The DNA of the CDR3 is TGTGCCAGTAACACCAACGGACTAGCGGGGAATGAGCAGTTCTTC. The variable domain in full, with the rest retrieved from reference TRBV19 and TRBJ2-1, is DGGITQSPKYLFRKEGQNVTLSCEQNLNHDAMYWYRQDPGQGLRLIYYSQIVNDFQKGDIAEGYSVSREKKESFPLTVTSAQKNPTAFYLCASNTNGLAGNEQFFGPGTRLTVL.

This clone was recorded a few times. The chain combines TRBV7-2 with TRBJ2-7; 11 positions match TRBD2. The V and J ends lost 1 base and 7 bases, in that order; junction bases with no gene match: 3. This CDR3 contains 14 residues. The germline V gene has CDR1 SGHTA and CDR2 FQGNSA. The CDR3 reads CASSLVLAGDEQYF. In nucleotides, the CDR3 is TGTGCCAGCAGCTTAGTACTAGCGGGAGATGAGCAGTACTTC.

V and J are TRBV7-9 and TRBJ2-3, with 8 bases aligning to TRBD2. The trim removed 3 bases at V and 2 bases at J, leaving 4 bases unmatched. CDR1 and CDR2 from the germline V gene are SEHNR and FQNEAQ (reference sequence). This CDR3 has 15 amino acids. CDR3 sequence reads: CASSFLAGNTDTQYF. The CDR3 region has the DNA TGTGCCAGCAGCTTTTTAGCGGGAAACACAGATACGCAGTATTTT.

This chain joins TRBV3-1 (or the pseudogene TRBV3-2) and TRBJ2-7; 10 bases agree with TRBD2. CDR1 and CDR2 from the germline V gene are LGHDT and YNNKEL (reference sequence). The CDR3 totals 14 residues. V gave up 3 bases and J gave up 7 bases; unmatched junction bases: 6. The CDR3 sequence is CASSHDRTSGEQYF. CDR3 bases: TGTGCCAGCAGCCATGATAGGACTAGCGGTGAGCAGTACTTC.

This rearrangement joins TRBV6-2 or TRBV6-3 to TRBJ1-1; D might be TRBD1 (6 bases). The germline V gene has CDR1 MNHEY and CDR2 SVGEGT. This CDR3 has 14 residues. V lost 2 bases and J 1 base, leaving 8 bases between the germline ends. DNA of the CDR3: TGTGCCAGCAGTTACGGACAGAGGAACACTGAAGCTTTCTTT. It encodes CASSYGQRNTEAFF.